This TCR beta chain was sequenced for a study of neoadjuvant anti-PD-1 for oral cavity cancer. Clones were sequenced by immunoSEQ multiplex PCR, and TCRdb holds only the in-frame ones, with some missing. This sample has some 31,000 clones, with about 80% found just once. Time point in this sample: after neoadjuvant nivolumab, at surgical resection. V lost 6 bases, J lost 10 bases, and 13 bases lay in between. The germline V gene encodes CDR1 SNHLY and CDR2 FYNNEI. The CDR3 is 13 amino acids. Specimen: PBMCs, collected after nivolumab (anti-PD-1) treatment. The receptor's source is a person aged 35 to 85 with oral cavity squamous cell carcinoma. V is TRBV2 and J is TRBJ1-6, with D perhaps matching TRBD1 (5 bases). In DNA, the CDR3 is TGTGCCAGCAGAACCTCAGGGAGGTCACCCCTCCACTTT. Translation gives CASRTSGRSPLHF.